This T cell receptor beta chain was identified during a study of blood T cells in healthy people across ages. The CDR3 spans 13 residues. Trimming removed 5 bases from V and 4 bases from J, with 14 bases in between. CDR1 and CDR2 (germline): DFQATT, SNEGSKA (reference sequence). Donors were systemically healthy Caucasian individuals from Russia aged about 6 to 95 years. Through a sample-barcoded 5' primer and a J-beta primer mix, a second PCR was run for 7 to 11 cycles. TCRdb fed the 5' RACE reads into MiXCR, producing one record per CDR3 protein. The repertoire holds more than 750,000 distinct CDR3 sequences, with 29% as singletons. In its sample, this clonotype was seen a few times. These same records also appear under a second study, on T cells of mothers and their children. That paper notes: Related mother and child pairs showed slightly greater overlap (not significant) than unrelated pairs did.

The J gene is TRBJ1-2, the V gene TRBV20-1; D is possibly TRBD1 (6 bases). This clonotype was sampled from a woman aged 40 to 55 in good health. The specimen sequenced was blood. CDR3 bases: TGCAGTGCTTTAAGACAGGATACCTATGGCTACACCTTC. This sequence encodes CSALRQDTYGYTF.